This TCR beta chain was identified during a study of shared T cell receptors in the human thymus. Produced via immunoSEQ multiplex PCR; TCRdb's table is partial and in-frame only. The table has about 660,000 clones, 70% to 90% seen once. These data were also reused for a study on human thymus T cells. As that study records: Thymic samples were excised during corrective heart operations.

The receptor was isolated from a boy in the first two years of life with a congenital heart defect. Sequencing input: thymocytes.

The CDR3 loop is CASSPPGTGGAFF. CDR3 nucleotides: TGTGCCAGCAGCCCCCCCGGGACAGGGGGAGCTTTCTTT. V and J are TRBV21-1 and TRBJ1-1; TRBD1 is taken as the D call from the table, unchecked against the DNA. TRBV21-1 is recorded as a pseudogene. The CDR3 has 13 residues.